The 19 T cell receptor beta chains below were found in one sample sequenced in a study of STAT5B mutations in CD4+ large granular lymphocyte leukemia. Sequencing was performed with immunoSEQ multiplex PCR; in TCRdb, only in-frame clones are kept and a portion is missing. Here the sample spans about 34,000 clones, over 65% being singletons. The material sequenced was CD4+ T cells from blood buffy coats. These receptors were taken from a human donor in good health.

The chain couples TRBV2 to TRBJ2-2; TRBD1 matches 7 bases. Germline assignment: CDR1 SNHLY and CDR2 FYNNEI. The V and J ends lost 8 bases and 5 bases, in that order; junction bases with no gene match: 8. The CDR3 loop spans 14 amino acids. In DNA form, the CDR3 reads TGTGCCAGCCGAGGGGACAGTCCGACCGGGGAGCTGTTTTTT. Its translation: CASRGDSPTGELFF.

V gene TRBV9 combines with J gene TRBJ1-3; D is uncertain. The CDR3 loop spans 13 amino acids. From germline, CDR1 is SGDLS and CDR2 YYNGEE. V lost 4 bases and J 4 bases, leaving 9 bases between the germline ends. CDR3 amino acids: CASSPEVGNTIYF. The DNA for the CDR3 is TGTGCCAGCAGCCCGGAGGTAGGAAACACCATATATTTT.

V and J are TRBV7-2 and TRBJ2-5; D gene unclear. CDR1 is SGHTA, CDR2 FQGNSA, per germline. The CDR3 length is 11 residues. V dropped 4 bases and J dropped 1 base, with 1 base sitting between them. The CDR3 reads CASSSQETQYF. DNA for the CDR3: TGTGCCAGCAGCTCCCAAGAGACCCAGTACTTC. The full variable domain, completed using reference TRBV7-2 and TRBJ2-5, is GAGVSQSPSNKVTEKGKDVELRCDPISGHTALYWYRQSLGQGLEFLIYFQGNSAPDKSGLPSDRFSAERTGGSVSTLTIQRTQQEDSAVYLCASSSQETQYFGPGTRLLVL.

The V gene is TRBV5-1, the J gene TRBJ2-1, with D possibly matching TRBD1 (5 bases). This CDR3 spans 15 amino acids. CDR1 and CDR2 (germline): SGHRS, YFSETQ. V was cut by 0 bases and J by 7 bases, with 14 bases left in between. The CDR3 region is CASSLVQGFTNEQFF. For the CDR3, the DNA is TGCGCCAGCAGCTTGGTGCAGGGATTCACGAATGAGCAGTTCTTC.

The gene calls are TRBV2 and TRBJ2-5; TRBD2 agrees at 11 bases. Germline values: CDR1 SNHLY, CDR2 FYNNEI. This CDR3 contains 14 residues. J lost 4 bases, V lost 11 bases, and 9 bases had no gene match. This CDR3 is CAFSGGAVGETQYF. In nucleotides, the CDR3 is TGTGCCTTTAGCGGGGGGGCGGTAGGAGAGACCCAGTACTTC.

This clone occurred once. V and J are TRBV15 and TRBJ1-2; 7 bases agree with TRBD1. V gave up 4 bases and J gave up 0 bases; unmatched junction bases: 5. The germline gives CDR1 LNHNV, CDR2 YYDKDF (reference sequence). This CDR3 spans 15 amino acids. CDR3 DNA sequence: TGTGCCACCAGCAAGGGACAGTCAGCTAACTATGGCTACACCTTC. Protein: CATSKGQSANYGYTF.

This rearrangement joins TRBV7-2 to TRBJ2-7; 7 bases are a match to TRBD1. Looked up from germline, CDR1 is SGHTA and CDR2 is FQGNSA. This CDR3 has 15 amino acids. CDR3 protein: CAVSESRTGSYEQYF. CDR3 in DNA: TGTGCAGTCTCGGAGAGTAGGACAGGATCCTACGAGCAGTACTTC.

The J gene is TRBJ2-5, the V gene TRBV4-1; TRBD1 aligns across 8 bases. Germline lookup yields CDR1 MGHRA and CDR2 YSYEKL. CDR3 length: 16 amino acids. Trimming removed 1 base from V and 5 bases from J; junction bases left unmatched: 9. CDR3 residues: CASSQGGAGGLETQYF. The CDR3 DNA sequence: TGCGCCAGCAGCCAAGGGGGAGCAGGGGGCTTGGAGACCCAGTACTTC.

CDR3 DNA: TGCGCCAGCAGCCTCGGACAGCCTGGGGAAAAACTGTTTTTT. The encoded protein is CASSLGQPGEKLFF. The chain joins TRBV5-1 to TRBJ1-4; a weak D match, TRBD1 (6 bases). V was cut by 4 bases and J by 8 bases, with 15 bases left in between. The CDR3 spans 14 residues. CDR1 and CDR2 (germline): SGHRS, YFSETQ.

For the CDR3, the DNA is TGCGCCAGCAGCGCGGAAGAGGGGGAGCAGTTCTTC. Residues: CASSAEEGEQFF. The chain combines TRBV5-1 with TRBJ2-1, with D perhaps given as TRBD1 or TRBD2 (5 bases each). Germline lookup yields CDR1 SGHRS and CDR2 YFSETQ. Trimming took off 4 bases at V and 10 bases at J, with 12 bases between the two ends. This CDR3 contains 12 residues.

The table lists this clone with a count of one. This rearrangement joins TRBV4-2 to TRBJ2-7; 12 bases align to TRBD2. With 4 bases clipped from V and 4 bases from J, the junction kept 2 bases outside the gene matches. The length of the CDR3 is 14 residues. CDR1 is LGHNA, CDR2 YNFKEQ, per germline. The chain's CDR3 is CASSLGLAGYEQYF. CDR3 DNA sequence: TGTGCCAGCAGCCTTGGACTAGCGGGGTACGAGCAGTACTTC.

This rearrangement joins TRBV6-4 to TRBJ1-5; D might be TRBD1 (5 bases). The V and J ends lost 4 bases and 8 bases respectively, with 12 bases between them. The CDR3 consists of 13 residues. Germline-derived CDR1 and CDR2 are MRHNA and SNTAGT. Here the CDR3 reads CASSVRPGEPQHF. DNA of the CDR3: TGTGCCAGCAGTGTACGACCGGGGGAGCCCCAGCATTTT.

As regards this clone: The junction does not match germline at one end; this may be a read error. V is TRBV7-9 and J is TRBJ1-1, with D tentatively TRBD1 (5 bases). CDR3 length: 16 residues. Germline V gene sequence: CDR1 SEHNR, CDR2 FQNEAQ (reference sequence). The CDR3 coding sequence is TGTGCCAGCAGCCCCACTTTTGGGGGGATGAAGACTGAAGCTTTCTTT. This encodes CASSPTFGGMKTEAFF.

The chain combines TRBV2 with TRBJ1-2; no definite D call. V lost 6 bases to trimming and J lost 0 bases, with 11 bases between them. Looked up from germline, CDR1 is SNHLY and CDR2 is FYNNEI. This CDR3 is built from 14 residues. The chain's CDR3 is CASRVTASNYGYTF. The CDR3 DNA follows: TGTGCCAGCAGAGTTACAGCCTCTAACTATGGCTACACCTTC.

In nucleotides, the CDR3 is TGTGCCAGCAGTCCCTCCCAAGACAGCTACGAGCAGTACTTC. Amino acid sequence: CASSPSQDSYEQYF. This chain links TRBV6-6 with TRBJ2-7; D is possibly TRBD1 (5 bases). Trimming stripped 5 bases from V and 3 bases from J, with 14 bases between. This CDR3 has 14 residues. CDR1 is MNHNY and CDR2 is SVGAGI in the germline V gene (reference sequence).

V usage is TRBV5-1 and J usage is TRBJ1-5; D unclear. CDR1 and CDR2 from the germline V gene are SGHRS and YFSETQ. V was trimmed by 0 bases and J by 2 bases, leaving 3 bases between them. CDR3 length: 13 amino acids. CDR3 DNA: TGCGCCAGCAGCTTGGATGGCAATCAGCCCCAGCATTTT. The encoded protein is CASSLDGNQPQHF.

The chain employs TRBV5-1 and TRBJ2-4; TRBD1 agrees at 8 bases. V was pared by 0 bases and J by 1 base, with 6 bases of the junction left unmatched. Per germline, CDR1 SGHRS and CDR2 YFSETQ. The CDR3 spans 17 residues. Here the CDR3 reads CASSLAAGGLAKNIQYF. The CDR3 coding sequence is TGCGCCAGCAGCTTGGCCGCAGGGGGCTTGGCCAAAAACATTCAGTACTTC.

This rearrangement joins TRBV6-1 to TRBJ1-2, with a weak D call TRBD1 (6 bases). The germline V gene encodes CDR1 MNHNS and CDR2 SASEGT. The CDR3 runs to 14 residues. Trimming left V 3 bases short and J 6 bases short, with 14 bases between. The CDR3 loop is CASSDGGARDGYTF. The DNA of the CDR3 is TGTGCCAGCAGTGATGGGGGGGCGCGAGATGGCTACACCTTC.

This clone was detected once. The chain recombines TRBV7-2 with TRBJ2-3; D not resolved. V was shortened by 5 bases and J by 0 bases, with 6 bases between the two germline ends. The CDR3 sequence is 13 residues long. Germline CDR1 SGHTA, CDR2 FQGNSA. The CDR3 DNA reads TGTGCCAGCAGCGCACCTAGCACAGATACGCAGTATTTT. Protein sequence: CASSAPSTDTQYF.